This entry describes one T cell receptor beta chain. Using immunoSEQ multiplex PCR, the repertoire was profiled, and TCRdb retains in-frame clones only, with some absent. Altogether about 610,000 clones are present, roughly 90% being singletons, with the ten largest covering 0.0095% to 0.012%. From germline, CDR1 is MDHEN and CDR2 SYDVKM. This CDR3 has 13 residues. The germline V and J ends were trimmed by 0 bases and 7 bases, with 9 bases remaining between them. This record belongs to a study of shared T cell receptors in the human thymus. These data were also filed under a second study, of human thymus T cells. That work states: Resected material from corrective heart surgery provided the thymus tissue analysed. Within thymic and blood repertoires, V and J gene usage appeared to be biased. Related studies found that unrelated individuals share highly overlapping thymic repertoires.

Specimen: thymocytes. The V and J genes are TRBV28 and TRBJ2-5; D remains ambiguous. The clonotype was recovered from a boy under two years old with a congenital heart defect. CDR3 coding DNA: TGTGCCAGCAGTTTATGGGCAGTACGGACCCAGTACTTC. It translates to CASSLWAVRTQYF.